The 32 T cell receptor beta chains in this list originate from one sample, sequenced in a study of Graves' ophthalmopathy and Graves' hyperthyroidism (dated by TCRdb to the late 2010s). Instrument on record: Illumina HiSeq 2000. For repertoire sequencing, the TCR beta CDR3 regions were amplified from RNA transcripts. A first-round RT-PCR used HTBI primers with the Qiagen OneStep RT-PCR kit, followed by a second-round multiplex PCR, size selection and purification. Using fastp trimming at Q25 and MiXCR clonotype assembly, TCRdb reanalyzed the public sequencing data and kept in-frame beta chains. All rows with the same CDR3 protein become a single entry with the most common DNA and genes. For this sample the table gives about 550,000 distinct CDR3 sequences, of which under 45% were detected only once. In total, the top ten clones hold approximately 4.1% of the sample. The sample was peripheral blood or thyroid tissue (not recorded which). The receptor source for this set is an adult man with Graves' hyperthyroidism.

V usage is TRBV30 and J usage is TRBJ1-2; 8 bases are a match to TRBD1. Trimming cost V 1 base and J 6 bases; bases outside gene matches: 7. CDR3 length: 14 amino acids. Germline CDR1 is GTSNPN and CDR2 is SVGIG (reference sequence). In DNA form, the CDR3 reads TGTGCCTGGAGTGAGACAGGGGTTGGGGATGGCTACACCTTC. This sequence encodes CAWSETGVGDGYTF. The full variable domain, its missing parts supplied by reference TRBV30 and TRBJ1-2, is SQTIHQWPATLVQPVGSPLSLECTVEGTSNPNLYWYRQAAGRGLQLLFYSVGIGQISSEVPQNLSASRPQDRQFILSSKKLLLSDSGFYLCAWSETGVGDGYTFGSGTRLTVV.

Many counts were recorded for this clonotype. The gene calls are TRBV28 and TRBJ2-7; TRBD1 might be the D (7 bases). The germline V gene has CDR1 MDHEN and CDR2 SYDVKM. V lost 8 bases and J lost 5, with 13 bases in between. The CDR3 length is 12 residues. In nucleotides, the CDR3 is TGTGCCAGCGGCAGGGGGGACCACGAGCAGTACTTC. It specifies CASGRGDHEQYF.

J is TRBJ2-7 and V is TRBV7-2; D may be TRBD2 (6 bases). The V and J ends lost 3 bases and 2 bases respectively, with 14 bases between them. Germline loops: CDR1 SGHTA, CDR2 FQGNSA. The CDR3 is made up of 15 amino acids. CDR3 loop: CASSFGASVAYEQYF. CDR3 bases: TGTGCCAGCAGCTTTGGGGCTAGCGTAGCCTACGAGCAGTACTTC.

This chain uses TRBV30 with TRBJ1-5; D not resolved. The germline V gene encodes CDR1 GTSNPN and CDR2 SVGIG (reference sequence). CDR3 length: 13 residues. V was cut by 1 base and J by 3 bases, with 7 bases left in between. CDR3: CAWSGTDNQPQHF. The CDR3 nucleotides read TGTGCCTGGAGTGGGACGGACAATCAGCCCCAGCATTTT. The full variable domain, completed using reference TRBV30 and TRBJ1-5, is SQTIHQWPATLVQPVGSPLSLECTVEGTSNPNLYWYRQAAGRGLQLLFYSVGIGQISSEVPQNLSASRPQDRQFILSSKKLLLSDSGFYLCAWSGTDNQPQHFGDGTRLSIL.

Here the CDR3 reads CSGEQGETQYF. The CDR3 DNA sequence: TGCAGCGGGGAACAGGGGGAGACCCAGTACTTC. V gene TRBV29-1 combines with J gene TRBJ2-5; 7 nucleotides match TRBD1. The CDR3 covers 11 residues. The V gene end was trimmed by 7 bases and the J gene end by 5 bases; junction bases not matched to a gene: 4. The germline CDR1 and CDR2 sequences are SQVTM and ANQGSEA.

The chain combines TRBV29-1 with TRBJ1-2; D might be TRBD1 (6 bases). The CDR3 totals 15 residues. From germline, CDR1 is SQVTM and CDR2 ANQGSEA. The CDR3 region has the DNA TGCAGTGCTCCTAAATTACCGGGGGGCGCGTCTGGCTACACCTTC. Its protein is CSAPKLPGGASGYTF.

With respect to this clonotype: This could be a read error, since a much larger clone is one nucleotide away. This sequence joins TRBV5-4 and TRBJ1-1; a possible D gene is TRBD1 (5 bases). The CDR3 length is 14 residues. CDR1 is SGHNT, CDR2 YYREEE, per germline (reference sequence). The CDR3, as DNA: TGTGCCGGCAGCTTGGCCTTGCAGGGTCCGGAAGCTTTCTTT. Its translation: CAGSLALQGPEAFF.

This clonotype was recorded once. This chain joins TRBV14 and TRBJ1-5, with D uncertain. V was trimmed by 8 bases and J by 6 bases, leaving 14 bases between them. The CDR3 runs 13 residues. Germline CDR1 and CDR2: SGHDN and FVKESK. In nucleotides, the CDR3 is TGTGCCAGCTCCCCTGCCCAAACTCAGCCCCAGCATTTT. Its translation is CASSPAQTQPQHF.

This clonotype has ten or more counts. The chain recombines TRBV20-1 with TRBJ1-4, with 7 nucleotides matching TRBD1. V lost 5 bases, J lost 8 bases, and 8 bases stayed unmatched. Germline V lookup: CDR1 DFQATT, CDR2 SNEGSKA (reference sequence). This CDR3 contains 13 residues. The CDR3 reads CSALARGVEKLFF. The CDR3 coding sequence is TGCAGTGCTCTCGCCAGGGGGGTCGAAAAACTGTTTTTT.

The chain combines TRBV7-9 with TRBJ2-7, with TRBD2 matching over 11 bases. Germline V gene data show CDR1 as SEHNR and CDR2 as FQNEAQ (reference sequence). V trimming: 4 bases; J trimming: 5 bases; junction bases outside the gene matches: 7. This CDR3 has 15 residues. Written as DNA, the CDR3 is TGTGCCAGCAGCTCTTGGACTAGCGGGCCGGACGAGCAGTACTTC. This translates into CASSSWTSGPDEQYF. Full variable domain (remainder filled in from reference TRBV7-9 and TRBJ2-7): DTGVSQNPRHKITKRGQNVTFRCDPISEHNRLYWYRQTLGQGPEFLTYFQNEAQLEKSRLLSDRFSAERPKGSFSTLEIQRTEQGDSAMYLCASSSWTSGPDEQYFGPGTRLTVT.

The J gene is TRBJ2-5, the V gene TRBV20-1, with D unclear. The V gene lost 2 bases and the J gene lost 3 bases, with 10 bases spanning the gap. Germline assignment: CDR1 DFQATT and CDR2 SNEGSKA (reference sequence). The CDR3 covers 13 residues. CDR3 bases: TGCAGTGCTAGATTGGGCGGAAAAGAGACCCAGTACTTC. Translated, it gives CSARLGGKETQYF.

This chain links TRBV5-4 with TRBJ1-6; 7 bases map to TRBD1. This CDR3 has 14 amino acids. The germline V gene has CDR1 SGHNT and CDR2 YYREEE (reference sequence). J lost 11 bases, V lost 1 base, and 6 bases had no gene match. CDR3 sequence reads: CASSLTGADPPLHF. The DNA for the CDR3 is TGTGCCAGCAGCTTGACAGGGGCGGATCCACCCCTCCACTTT.

This chain links TRBV19 with TRBJ2-5; 8 positions agree with TRBD1. V trimming: 5 bases; J trimming: 5 bases; junction bases outside the gene matches: 10. The CDR3 is 15 residues long. The germline V gene encodes CDR1 LNHDA and CDR2 SQIVND (reference sequence). This CDR3 reads CASSWTVTGGETQYF. CDR3 nucleotides: TGTGCCAGTAGTTGGACGGTTACAGGGGGTGAGACCCAGTACTTC.

This rearrangement joins TRBV7-2 to TRBJ2-5; D is undetermined. CDR1 and CDR2 (germline): SGHTA, FQGNSA. The CDR3 has 15 residues. V lost 5 bases, J lost 2 bases, and 15 bases lay in between. CDR3 region: CASSQVDSEQETQYF. DNA of the CDR3: TGTGCCAGCAGCCAAGTCGACTCGGAACAAGAGACCCAGTACTTC.

This sequence joins TRBV12-3 or TRBV12-4 and TRBJ1-2; possible D gene TRBD1, 6 bases. Trimming removed 5 bases at V and 9 bases at J, with 13 bases between. This CDR3 is 12 amino acids long. The CDR3 loop reads CASSRQAESYTF. CDR3 DNA sequence: TGTGCCAGCAGTCGACAGGCAGAGAGCTACACCTTC.

The V and J genes are TRBV4-1 and TRBJ1-2; weak D call: TRBD1 (6 bases). The CDR3 length is 16 residues. Germline loops: CDR1 MGHRA, CDR2 YSYEKL. The V gene lost 0 bases and the J gene lost 4 bases, with 15 bases spanning the gap. CDR3 sequence reads: CASSQDPGGRPYGYTF. CDR3 nucleotide sequence: TGCGCCAGCAGCCAAGATCCGGGGGGGCGCCCCTATGGCTACACCTTC.

This clonotype was seen a handful of times. J is TRBJ2-3 and V is TRBV12-3 or TRBV12-4; D is perhaps TRBD1 (6 bases). The CDR3 is made up of 14 amino acids. V dropped 3 bases and J dropped 1 base, with 8 bases sitting between them. The CDR3 region is CASSLGHRTDTQYF. The CDR3 nucleotides are TGTGCCAGCAGTTTGGGACACCGCACAGATACGCAGTATTTT.

The table lists this clonotype with a few counts. CDR3 coding DNA: TGTGCCAGCAGCCAACAGGGACAGCTCCAAGAGACCCAGTACTTC. Protein: CASSQQGQLQETQYF. This chain links TRBV12-3 or TRBV12-4 with TRBJ2-5; 7 bases map to TRBD1. V gave up 6 bases and J gave up 1 base; unmatched junction bases: 8. The CDR3 length is 15 residues.

The chain links TRBV11-1 to TRBJ2-3; D call uncertain. This CDR3 spans 11 amino acids. Germline CDR1 reads SGHAT; CDR2 reads FQDESV (reference sequence). V lost 4 bases, J lost 8 bases, and 7 bases lay in between. CDR3 region: CASSSGPTQYF. CDR3 DNA sequence: TGTGCCAGCAGCTCGGGCCCTACGCAGTATTTT.

This clonotype was observed at least ten times. The CDR3 coding sequence is TGCAGCGTTGAACTACAGGGAGTCTATGGCTACACCTTC. It is translated as CSVELQGVYGYTF. V gene TRBV29-1 combines with J gene TRBJ1-2; weak D call: TRBD1 (6 bases). Deletions cut 2 bases from V and 4 bases from J, with 11 bases between. Germline loops: CDR1 SQVTM, CDR2 ANQGSEA. The length of the CDR3 is 13 residues.

V and J are TRBV24-1 and TRBJ2-5; D remains ambiguous. The CDR3 totals 14 residues. The ends were cut back, 4 bases at V and 3 bases at J, with 11 bases in the middle. The germline CDR1 and CDR2 sequences are KGHDR and SFDVKD. CDR3 in DNA: TGTGCCACCAGTGACAGATACCAGGAAGAGACCCAGTACTTC. Translated, it gives CATSDRYQEETQYF.

This clonotype has a count of ten or more. The chain recombines TRBV6-2 or TRBV6-3 with TRBJ2-5; D might be TRBD1 or TRBD2, each matching 5 bases. CDR1 and CDR2 (germline): MNHEY, SVGEGT. The germline V and J ends were trimmed by 6 bases and 1 base, with 9 bases remaining between them. This CDR3 has 13 residues. CDR3: CASSRGGQETQYF. The CDR3 DNA follows: TGTGCCAGCAGCCGGGGCGGCCAAGAGACCCAGTACTTC.

This clonotype has a count of ten or more. The chain is built from TRBV7-2 and TRBJ1-2; maybe TRBD1 (5 bases). CDR3 length: 13 residues. Trimming pared 1 base from V and 10 bases from J, leaving 13 bases between. Germline CDR1 and CDR2: SGHTA and FQGNSA. The CDR3 protein is CASSLVPGGDYTF. CDR3 in DNA: TGTGCCAGCAGCTTAGTACCCGGGGGAGACTACACCTTC.

Regarding this clonotype: It may be a read error: a sequence one base away is much more abundant. The rearrangement joins TRBV7-2 to TRBJ2-5; D possibly corresponds to TRBD1 (5 bases). The CDR3 is made up of 13 amino acids. The germline V gene encodes CDR1 SGHTA and CDR2 FQGNSA. In DNA form, the CDR3 reads TGCGCCAGCAGCCAGACAGCCAAAGAGACCCAGTACTTC. Amino acids: CASSQTAKETQYF.

The V and J genes are TRBV5-4 and TRBJ1-1, with TRBD1 matching over 11 bases. Germline V gives CDR1 SGHNT, CDR2 YYREEE (reference sequence). Trimming cost V 2 bases and J 6 bases; bases outside gene matches: 3. The CDR3 sequence is 14 residues long. The CDR3 spells CASSFGDRGAEAFF. The CDR3 nucleotides read TGTGCCAGCAGCTTCGGGGACAGGGGGGCTGAAGCTTTCTTT.

This clonotype was found many times. The rearrangement joins TRBV9 to TRBJ1-2; maybe TRBD1 (6 bases). This CDR3 contains 15 residues. V lost 0 bases and J 0 bases, leaving 9 bases between the germline ends. The germline gives CDR1 SGDLS, CDR2 YYNGEE. Here the CDR3 reads CASSVVGGTNYGYTF. CDR3 bases: TGTGCCAGCAGCGTAGTAGGGGGTACTAACTATGGCTACACCTTC.

This chain links TRBV2 with TRBJ1-4, with 8 bases matching TRBD1. The CDR3 sequence is 15 residues long. After removal of 8 bases from V and 4 bases from J, the junction contained 9 bases not matched to a gene. CDR1 and CDR2 from the germline V gene are SNHLY and FYNNEI. The CDR3 DNA reads TGTGCCAGCGAGCCAACAGGGGGTGGTAATGAAAAACTGTTTTTT. Protein sequence: CASEPTGGGNEKLFF.

In its sample, this clonotype was seen many times. The CDR3 sequence: CASSNSDSGNTIYF. The CDR3 DNA reads TGCGCCAGCAGCAACTCGGACTCTGGAAACACCATATATTTT. The chain employs TRBV5-1 and TRBJ1-3; no reliable D call. The V gene lost 4 bases and the J gene lost 0 bases, with 8 bases spanning the gap. The CDR3 contains 14 residues. The germline V gene encodes CDR1 SGHRS and CDR2 YFSETQ.

Only one count was recorded for this clonotype. The gene calls are TRBV6-5 and TRBJ1-3; D ambiguous. CDR1 and CDR2 from the germline V gene are MNHEY and SVGAGI. V was shortened by 8 bases and J by 0 bases, with 17 bases between the two germline ends. The CDR3 is 16 residues long. The CDR3 loop reads CASSPSTPSSGNTIYF. CDR3 sequence (DNA): TGTGCCAGCTCACCTTCGACACCGAGCTCTGGAAACACCATATATTTT.

The V and J genes are TRBV29-1 and TRBJ2-7; D gene ambiguous. Germline-derived CDR1 and CDR2 are SQVTM and ANQGSEA. V was cut by 3 bases and J by 8 bases, with 5 bases left in between. The CDR3 length is 9 residues. The CDR3 DNA sequence: TGCAGCGTTGACTTTCAGCAGTACTTC. Translation: CSVDFQQYF.

The chain combines TRBV7-2 with TRBJ2-7, with 7 nucleotides matching TRBD2. Germline V CDR1 and CDR2: SGHTA, FQGNSA. The CDR3 loop spans 15 amino acids. With V trimmed by 1 base and J by 3 bases, 6 bases remained unmatched. The CDR3 is CASSLESGEIYEQYF. The DNA for the CDR3 is TGTGCCAGCAGCTTAGAGAGCGGGGAGATCTACGAGCAGTACTTC. The variable domain in full, completed from reference TRBV7-2 and TRBJ2-7, reads GAGVSQSPSNKVTEKGKDVELRCDPISGHTALYWYRQSLGQGLEFLIYFQGNSAPDKSGLPSDRFSAERTGGSVSTLTIQRTQQEDSAVYLCASSLESGEIYEQYFGPGTRLTVT.

The chain joins TRBV2 to TRBJ2-5; 8 nucleotides align to TRBD1. CDR1 is SNHLY, CDR2 FYNNEI, per germline. The V segment lost 0 bases and the J segment 5 bases; nucleotides outside the gene matches: 5. The CDR3 runs to 15 residues. The CDR3 bases are TGTGCCAGCAGTGAAGCCGGACAGGGCTGGGAGACCCAGTACTTC. It yields the protein CASSEAGQGWETQYF.